This T cell receptor beta chain was sequenced during a study of OX40 agonist ivuxolimab in advanced cancers. In the study overall: The costimulatory receptor OX40 (CD134) was targeted by ivuxolimab, a fully human IgG2 agonistic monoclonal antibody. The purpose of peripheral TCRbeta sequencing was to test whether ivuxolimab changed TCR sequence diversity and led to clonal T-cell expansion. In the dose-escalation cohort, around 80% of patients were male, and the mean age was roughly 60 years with a range of roughly 23 to 79. Among the approximately 54 dose-escalation patients, about 20 had hepatocellular carcinoma, roughly 15 melanoma, 9 renal cell carcinoma and 9 head and neck cancer. The paper covers the monotherapy dose-escalation part of the phase I ivuxolimab trial, which included N = 52 patients. Intravenous ivuxolimab was administered to patients every 2 weeks at six dose levels: 0.01, 0.1, 0.3, 1.5, 3 and 10 mg/kg. Patients were allowed to have had prior anti-PD-1, anti-PD-L1 or anti-CTLA-4 therapy, and roughly 40% of the dose-escalation patients had previously received checkpoint inhibitors. Partial responses occurred in three dose-escalation patients: two with cutaneous melanoma and one with hepatocellular carcinoma. What the research found in general, with its limitations: At doses of 0.1 to 3.0 mg/kg, clonal expansion of both CD4+ and CD8+ blood T cells was observed from baseline to week 6. After ivuxolimab, CD8+ T cells had more expanded clones than CD4+ T cells on average. Which antigens the clonally expanded peripheral T cells were specific for was not determined. Low levels of normalized T-cell clonal expansion were also seen in some patients who did not respond. In the 0.1-3.0 mg/kg groups, partial responders were among the patients with the lowest normalized peripheral clonal expansion, particularly in CD8+ T cells.

The trial excluded patients who had a history of autoimmune disease or who were on systemic immunosuppression. In every dose cohort, peripheral blood was drawn for TCR sequencing at baseline, cycle 4 day 1, and cycle 7 day 1. The samples were drawn from a first-in-human, open-label, multicenter phase I dose-escalation trial of ivuxolimab. Adults with locally advanced or metastatic melanoma, renal cell, hepatocellular, or head and neck squamous cell carcinoma were enrolled in the trial. CD4+ and CD8+ T cells were sorted separately from peripheral blood before TCR sequencing. Genomic DNA was extracted from sorted cells for sequencing of the TCRbeta CDR3 region. The immunoSEQ Assay was used for sequencing of TCRbeta CDR3 regions. This is the immuneACCESS table as TCRdb keeps it, with only in-frame sequences that have V and J called. A part of the clones is gone; compared with another copy, unresolved V genes explain less than half, and the rest is unexplained. The sample contains around 47,000 clones, about nine tenths of them found a single time. Clones ranked in the top ten supply around 15% of the sample.

V is cut by 0 bases and J by 4 bases, and the space between the germline ends is 10 bases. CDR1 and CDR2 were assigned from the germline V gene (reference sequence) as MNHEY and SMNVEV. Counted from cysteine to phenylalanine, this CDR3 has 14 amino acids. CDR3 DNA is the only sequence kept; it has 42 bases, read in frame from the first base. In the case of this clone: What antigen it recognizes has not been identified. No much larger clone is present one base from it, and per-base qualities are unavailable.

Sequenced here: CD4+ or CD8+ T cells sorted from blood, sampled in a trial of the OX40 agonist ivuxolimab. The receptor chain draws on TRBV27 and TRBJ2-7; 7 matching bases give a weak D call of TRBD2. The TCR sequence derives from an adult with an advanced solid tumor such as melanoma, head and neck, liver or kidney cancer. The CDR3 is CASSLSGGRYEQYF. The DNA is as follows: TGTGCCAGCAGTTTATCGGGGGGGCGTTACGAGCAGTACTTC.